This entry features one T cell receptor beta chain sequence. Its matching antigen is unknown. Uncultured naive and memory CD4+ T cells supplied DNA for deep TCR-beta sequencing. Sequenced by immunoSEQ multiplex PCR; TCRdb stores in-frame clones only, minus some. This table has about 56,000 clones, 90% to 95% appearing once. This specimen belongs to a study of CD4 T cells in relation to SARS-CoV-2 and coronaviruses. Background on the study: Convalescent patients were fewer than 10 males and a handful of females; two were Hispanic.

Deletions cut 1 base from V and 5 bases from J, with 6 bases between. CDR1 and CDR2 from the germline V gene are GTSNPN and SVGIG (reference sequence). The CDR3 consists of 11 residues. Study-level findings and limits: No donor gave both pre-pandemic and post-infection samples.

This chain links TRBV30 with TRBJ2-7; D remains unclear. This clonotype was sampled from an adult with COVID-19. The sample comprised naive CD4+ T cells from PBMCs. Subset of the sample: naive CD4+ T cells isolated by negative enrichment. The CDR3 sequence: CAWSAYHEQYF. Here the CDR3 DNA reads TGTGCCTGGAGTGCTTACCACGAGCAGTACTTC.